This entry lists 8 T cell receptor beta chains sequenced from one sample in a study of blood T cell repertoires in COVID-19. Clones were read by immunoSEQ multiplex PCR, and TCRdb kept only the in-frame ones, dropping some. Here the sample spans 250,000 to 300,000 clones, 75% to 90% being singletons. Sequencing input: peripheral blood. These TCRs come from a woman aged 40-49 years who had recovered from COVID-19.

This clone was found once. The chain couples TRBV25-1 to TRBJ2-7, with 8 bases matching TRBD2. J lost 4 bases, V lost 2 bases, and 4 bases had no gene match. The CDR3 runs to 14 residues. Germline V gene lookup returns CDR1 MGHDK and CDR2 SYGVNS. CDR3 sequence (DNA): TGTGCCAGCAGTGAACCGGGACTAGGTTACGAGCAGTACTTC. Its protein product is CASSEPGLGYEQYF.

V gene TRBV9 combines with J gene TRBJ2-1, with TRBD2 matching over 11 bases. CDR1 and CDR2 (germline): SGDLS, YYNGEE. Germline trimming cut 0 bases from V and 8 bases from J; bases unmatched to any gene: 4. The CDR3 consists of 15 residues. CDR3 sequence: CASSVGLAGRDEQFF. The CDR3, as DNA: TGTGCCAGCAGCGTAGGACTAGCGGGGAGGGATGAGCAGTTCTTC.

The chain couples TRBV6-2 or TRBV6-3 to TRBJ2-1; maybe TRBD1 (6 bases). CDR1 and CDR2 (germline): MNHEY, SVGEGT. The CDR3 has 13 amino acids. The V end was cut by 2 bases, the J end by 9 bases, with 11 bases between. CDR3 protein: CASSYGGSSEQFF. CDR3 sequence (DNA): TGTGCCAGCAGTTACGGGGGCTCTAGTGAGCAGTTCTTC.

In its sample, this clone was seen once. The chain is built from TRBV7-2 and TRBJ2-2, with a possible D match to TRBD1 (5 bases). Trimming shortened V by 2 bases and J by 1 base, and 11 bases separated the two germline ends. The CDR3 loop spans 16 amino acids. Germline V lookup: CDR1 SGHTA, CDR2 FQGNSA. The CDR3 sequence: CASSLKVGRNTGELFF. In DNA, the CDR3 is TGTGCCAGCAGCTTAAAGGTGGGGCGGAACACCGGGGAGCTGTTTTTT.

The rearrangement uses TRBV19 and TRBJ2-2, with 7 nucleotides matching TRBD1. Germline CDR1 reads LNHDA; CDR2 reads SQIVND (reference sequence). This CDR3 has 15 amino acids. J was trimmed by 5 bases and V by 5 bases; bases with no gene match: 8. CDR3 bases: TGTGCCAGTAGTCCCCATTTGACAGGGACCGGGGAGCTGTTTTTT. The encoded protein is CASSPHLTGTGELFF.

The chain has TRBV7-9 and TRBJ2-1, with TRBD2 identical over 8 bases. CDR1 is SEHNR, CDR2 FQNEAQ, per germline (reference sequence). The ends lost 3 bases at V and 3 bases at J; junction bases unmatched: 10. CDR3 length: 17 amino acids. The CDR3 reads CASSFRTSSRDYNEQFF. In nucleotides, the CDR3 is TGTGCCAGCAGCTTCCGGACTAGCTCCCGAGACTACAATGAGCAGTTCTTC.

The chain employs TRBV3-1 (or the pseudogene TRBV3-2) and TRBJ2-2, with D maybe TRBD2 (6 bases). V gave up 0 bases and J gave up 2 bases, with 16 bases separating them. The CDR3 has 18 residues. Germline values: CDR1 LGHDT, CDR2 YNNKEL (reference sequence). The CDR3 coding sequence is TGTGCCAGCAGCCAAGAGGGTCCAGCGGGCGGAAACACCGGGGAGCTGTTTTTT. This encodes CASSQEGPAGGNTGELFF.

The chain employs TRBV6-5 and TRBJ1-2; TRBD1 agrees at 8 bases. This CDR3 has 15 amino acids. The V segment lost 6 bases and the J segment 0 bases; nucleotides outside the gene matches: 6. Germline V CDR1 and CDR2: MNHEY, SVGAGI. The CDR3 is CASSQQGGANYGYTF. The CDR3 region has the DNA TGTGCCAGCAGCCAACAGGGGGGAGCTAACTATGGCTACACCTTC.